The 19 T cell receptor beta chains below were found in one sample sequenced in a study of T cells in Graves' hyperthyroidism and ophthalmopathy. Amplified TCR beta CDR3 regions came from RNA transcripts. Researchers ran a first-round RT-PCR on the TCR CDR3 using the HTBI primer set. TCRdb re-derived calls from the multiplex PCR reads in MiXCR, one entry per CDR3 protein. The table includes about 400,000 distinct CDR3 sequences, roughly 14% detected once. The sample taken for sequencing was blood. The receptor set was obtained from a woman between 18 and 29 years old with Graves' hyperthyroidism.

This clonotype showed up many times. The V call is TRBV2, the J call TRBJ2-5; D possibly corresponds to TRBD2 (6 bases). The CDR3 is made up of 15 amino acids. V was shortened by 4 bases and J by 2 bases, with 14 bases between the two germline ends. CDR1 and CDR2 (germline): SNHLY, FYNNEI. The CDR3 here is CASSVGGRVQETQYF. The CDR3 bases are TGTGCCAGCAGTGTAGGAGGGCGGGTGCAAGAGACCCAGTACTTC.

This clonotype showed up many times. V is TRBV28 and J is TRBJ1-5; D is undetermined. This CDR3 contains 15 residues. From germline, CDR1 is MDHEN and CDR2 SYDVKM. With 5 bases removed from V and 4 bases from J, the gap between germline ends came to 15 bases. The CDR3 reads CASSPQEAGNQPQHF. CDR3 sequence (DNA): TGTGCCAGCAGTCCTCAAGAGGCGGGGAATCAGCCCCAGCATTTT.

The gene calls are TRBV6-5 and TRBJ2-7, with D perhaps given as TRBD1 or TRBD2 (5 bases each). Looked up from germline, CDR1 is MNHEY and CDR2 is SVGAGI. The CDR3 contains 15 residues. Trimming pared 2 bases from V and 4 bases from J, leaving 15 bases between. The CDR3 reads CASSYNKGPPYEQYF. The CDR3 DNA reads TGTGCCAGCAGTTACAATAAGGGACCCCCTTACGAGCAGTACTTC.

This clonotype has a count of ten or more. This rearrangement joins TRBV27 to TRBJ1-1; possibly TRBD1 for D (5 bases). V lost 3 bases to trimming and J lost 7 bases, with 9 bases between them. The CDR3 runs to 12 residues. Germline values: CDR1 MNHEY, CDR2 SMNVEV (reference sequence). The CDR3 sequence: CASSFLQGEAFF. CDR3 DNA sequence: TGTGCCAGCAGTTTTCTCCAGGGTGAAGCTTTCTTT.

This clonotype was picked up many times. The chain joins TRBV11-1 to TRBJ2-7, with TRBD2 matching 7 bases. The length of the CDR3 is 15 residues. Germline assignment: CDR1 SGHAT and CDR2 FQDESV (reference sequence). The V segment lost 4 bases and the J segment 0 bases; nucleotides outside the gene matches: 6. The CDR3, as DNA: TGTGCCAGCAGCTCAGGCGGGACTAACTCCTACGAGCAGTACTTC. Residues: CASSSGGTNSYEQYF.

The chain is built from TRBV18 and TRBJ2-3; tentatively, D is TRBD1 or TRBD2 (6 bases each). CDR3 length equals 16 residues. The V gene lost 3 bases and the J gene lost 3 bases, with 16 bases spanning the gap. CDR1 is KGHSH, CDR2 LQKENI, per germline. The CDR3 coding sequence is TGTGCCAGCTCACCCTGGACAGTACGGGGGACAGATACGCAGTATTTT. It translates to CASSPWTVRGTDTQYF.

This clonotype was detected once. DNA for the CDR3: TGTGCCAGCAGCCAAAAAGCGGGAGGAACCGGGGAGCTGTTTTTT. It encodes CASSQKAGGTGELFF. This sequence joins TRBV3-1 and TRBJ2-2; TRBD2 matches 9 bases. This CDR3 region has 15 residues. The V gene end was trimmed by 2 bases and the J gene end by 5 bases; junction bases not matched to a gene: 3. The germline V gene encodes CDR1 LGHDT and CDR2 YNNKEL (reference sequence). Drawing the rest from reference TRBV3-1 and TRBJ2-2, the complete variable domain is DTAVSQTPKYLVTQMGNDKSIKCEQNLGHDTMYWYKQDSKKFLKIMFSYNNKELIINETVPNRFSPKSPDKAHLNLHINSLELGDSAVYFCASSQKAGGTGELFFGEGSRLTVL.

This clonotype has just one count. The chain recombines TRBV19 with TRBJ2-7; 11 bases agree with TRBD1. V trimming: 5 bases; J trimming: 2 bases; junction bases outside the gene matches: 17. This CDR3 region has 19 residues. The germline V gene encodes CDR1 LNHDA and CDR2 SQIVND (reference sequence). Here the CDR3 reads CASSPRRRIGTGGTYEQYF. The DNA for the CDR3 is TGTGCCAGTAGTCCGCGCCGACGGATCGGGACAGGGGGGACCTACGAGCAGTACTTC. The whole variable domain, filled in from reference TRBV19 and TRBJ2-7, reads DGGITQSPKYLFRKEGQNVTLSCEQNLNHDAMYWYRQDPGQGLRLIYYSQIVNDFQKGDIAEGYSVSREKKESFPLTVTSAQKNPTAFYLCASSPRRRIGTGGTYEQYFGPGTRLTVT.

As concerns this clonotype: The conserved final phenylalanine or tryptophan is absent from the CDR3, which likely points to a read error. The rearrangement joins TRBV28 to TRBJ1-2; TRBD1 aligns across 10 bases. The CDR3 sequence is 14 residues long. CDR1 is MDHEN, CDR2 SYDVKM, per germline. The V and J ends lost 5 bases and 7 bases, in that order; junction bases with no gene match: 7. In DNA, the CDR3 is TGTGCCAGCAGTAGACGACAGGGGGCAGGTGGCTACACCCTC. Its translation is CASSRRQGAGGYTL.

The rearrangement links TRBV28 to TRBJ2-5; 11 nucleotides agree with TRBD2. The V gene end was trimmed by 5 bases and the J gene end by 5 bases; junction bases not matched to a gene: 10. The CDR3 runs 16 residues. Per germline, CDR1 MDHEN and CDR2 SYDVKM. The CDR3 DNA reads TGTGCCAGCAGTGTCCGACTAGCGGGATCGAGGGAGACCCAGTACTTC. Translation: CASSVRLAGSRETQYF.

This clonotype was recorded at least ten times. The J gene is TRBJ1-1, the V gene TRBV6-2 or TRBV6-3; no reliable D call. The CDR3 extends over 14 amino acids. From germline, CDR1 is MNHEY and CDR2 SVGEGT. With 2 bases removed from V and 1 base from J, the gap between germline ends came to 8 bases. The CDR3 DNA is TGTGCCAGCAGTTACGGCTTGGGGAACACTGAAGCTTTCTTT. Its protein product is CASSYGLGNTEAFF.

The chain recombines TRBV14 with TRBJ2-7; no reliable D call. Trimming removed 4 bases from V and 2 bases from J, with 15 bases in between. The germline V gene has CDR1 SGHDN and CDR2 FVKESK. The CDR3 has 15 residues. The CDR3 nucleotides are TGTGCCAGCAGCCTCCGGGTGGTCGGCCCCTACGAGCAGTACTTC. Its translation is CASSLRVVGPYEQYF.

This clonotype was detected many times. The gene calls are TRBV6-1 and TRBJ1-2; 8 bases map to TRBD1. With 4 bases clipped from V and 4 bases from J, the junction kept 8 bases outside the gene matches. Germline V gene data show CDR1 as MNHNS and CDR2 as SASEGT. The CDR3 consists of 15 residues. The CDR3 reads CASSGTGFMVYGYTF. Here the CDR3 DNA reads TGTGCCAGCAGTGGGACAGGGTTCATGGTCTATGGCTACACCTTC.

This clonotype has just one count. The rearrangement joins TRBV7-2 to TRBJ2-7; 7 bases fit TRBD2. The CDR3 consists of 13 residues. The germline V gene has CDR1 SGHTA and CDR2 FQGNSA. Losses at the gene ends were 2 bases for V and 6 bases for J; bases not matched to a gene: 4. CDR3 loop: CASSLRREVEQYF. The CDR3 nucleotides read TGTGCCAGCAGCTTACGCCGGGAGGTCGAGCAGTACTTC.

The chain couples TRBV27 to TRBJ2-6; the D is unclear. Trimming stripped 6 bases from V and 0 bases from J, with 6 bases between. Germline V gives CDR1 MNHEY, CDR2 SMNVEV (reference sequence). The CDR3 is made up of 14 amino acids. The CDR3 loop reads CASRKNSGANVLTF. The CDR3 nucleotides are TGTGCCAGCAGGAAAAACTCTGGGGCCAACGTCCTGACTTTC.

This clonotype was seen a few times. This sequence joins TRBV10-3 and TRBJ1-2; D unclear. V was shortened by 4 bases and J by 0 bases, with 9 bases between the two germline ends. CDR3 size: 14 residues. Germline V gives CDR1 ENHRY, CDR2 SYGVKD. CDR3: CAISAPAANYGYTF. CDR3 DNA sequence: TGTGCCATCAGTGCCCCAGCAGCTAACTATGGCTACACCTTC.

The chain has TRBV10-3 and TRBJ2-7, with D hard to call. In germline, CDR1 is ENHRY, CDR2 SYGVKD. Trimming stripped 3 bases from V and 2 bases from J, with 14 bases between. The CDR3 loop spans 15 amino acids. The CDR3 region has the DNA TGTGCCATCAGTGATTTCCCCAACCAACCCTACGAGCAGTACTTC. This gives the protein CAISDFPNQPYEQYF.

This clonotype was counted many times. The J gene is TRBJ1-1, the V gene TRBV18; the D gene is possibly TRBD1 (5 bases). Trimming cost V 3 bases and J 0 bases, with 5 bases left between them. The CDR3 extends over 13 amino acids. The germline gives CDR1 KGHSH, CDR2 LQKENI. The chain's CDR3 is CASSPDMNTEAFF. In nucleotides, the CDR3 is TGTGCCAGCTCACCGGACATGAACACTGAAGCTTTCTTT.

This chain joins TRBV6-1 and TRBJ2-7; TRBD1 aligns across 10 bases. Per germline, CDR1 MNHNS and CDR2 SASEGT. Trimming took 5 bases from V and 6 from J; bases not matched to a gene: 7. The CDR3 sequence is 14 residues long. CDR3 bases: TGTGCCAGCAGTCGACAGGGGGCGATGGGCGAGCAGTACTTC. Translating gives CASSRQGAMGEQYF.